This passage covers 23 T cell receptor beta chains from one sample sequenced in a study of T cell responses to AZD1222 COVID-19 vaccine. Method: immunoSEQ multiplex PCR; TCRdb's copy keeps in-frame clones and lacks some. The data contain roughly 170,000 clones, around nine tenths of them singletons. Specimen: peripheral blood, collected on day 0 of AZD1222 vaccination. The receptors shown here come from an adult in good health.

J is TRBJ1-5 and V is TRBV27, with D hard to call. Germline V gives CDR1 MNHEY, CDR2 SMNVEV (reference sequence). Trimming left V 4 bases short and J 7 bases short, with 11 bases between. The CDR3 sequence is 13 residues long. CDR3 sequence (DNA): TGTGCCAGCAGTTCCATGGGTGGGCAGCCCCAGCATTTT. Encoded protein: CASSSMGGQPQHF.

The chain employs TRBV19 and TRBJ2-7; the match to TRBD1 covers 7 bases. This CDR3 comprises 14 residues. V shed 3 bases, J shed 3 bases, and the junction held 5 bases outside the gene matches. In germline, CDR1 is LNHDA, CDR2 SQIVND (reference sequence). Here the CDR3 reads CASSIGQAGYEQYF. The CDR3 bases are TGTGCCAGTAGTATCGGACAGGCGGGCTACGAGCAGTACTTC.

About this clone: An end of the junction differs from the germline gene, which may be a read error. The CDR3 protein is CASSLGGGVATGELFF. The CDR3 region has the DNA TGTGCTAGCAGCTTAGGCGGCGGAGTTGCCACCGGGGAGCTGTTTTTT. The rearrangement links TRBV7-7 to TRBJ2-2, with D unresolved. The CDR3 length is 16 residues. Germline lookup yields CDR1 SSHAT and CDR2 FNYEAQ (reference sequence). The whole variable domain, filled in from reference TRBV7-7 and TRBJ2-2, reads GAGVSQSPRYKVTKRGQDVTLRCDPISSHATLYWYQQALGQGPEFLTYFNYEAQPDKSGLPSDRFSAERPEGSISTLTIQRTEQRDSAMYRCASSLGGGVATGELFFGEGSRLTVL.

In this sample, this clone turned up once. The J gene is TRBJ2-1, the V gene TRBV25-1, with TRBD2 matching 8 bases. J was trimmed by 0 bases and V by 7 bases; bases with no gene match: 5. Germline V CDR1 and CDR2: MGHDK, SYGVNS. The CDR3 is made up of 15 amino acids. Here the CDR3 DNA reads TGTGCCAGCAAGGGCGGGAGGAGCTCCTACAATGAGCAGTTCTTC. Protein product: CASKGGRSSYNEQFF.

The chain joins TRBV15 to TRBJ1-5; D gene ambiguous. V gave up 2 bases and J gave up 0 bases, with 8 bases separating them. The germline V gene has CDR1 LNHNV and CDR2 YYDKDF (reference sequence). The CDR3 sequence is 15 residues long. The CDR3 bases are TGTGCCACCAGCAGACCTGATCTTAGCAATCAGCCCCAGCATTTT. It codes for CATSRPDLSNQPQHF. The full variable domain, its missing parts supplied by reference TRBV15 and TRBJ1-5, is DAMVIQNPRYQVTQFGKPVTLSCSQTLNHNVMYWYQQKSSQAPKLLFHYYDKDFNNEADTPDNFQSRRPNTSFCFLDIRSPGLGDTAMYLCATSRPDLSNQPQHFGDGTRLSIL.

This clone was counted a single time. The V and J genes are TRBV7-9 and TRBJ2-7, with 13 bases that match TRBD2. This CDR3 spans 19 amino acids. Germline V gene sequence: CDR1 SEHNR, CDR2 FQNEAQ (reference sequence). V gave up 4 bases and J gave up 2 bases; unmatched junction bases: 14. CDR3 DNA sequence: TGTGCCAGCAGCTCACCGGGCTCGGGACTAGCGGGGTCCGCCTACGAGCAGTACTTC. Protein product: CASSSPGSGLAGSAYEQYF.

The chain couples TRBV10-3 to TRBJ2-3; D not certain. This CDR3 has 13 residues. V lost 7 bases and J 3 bases, leaving 11 bases between the germline ends. Germline assignment: CDR1 ENHRY and CDR2 SYGVKD. The CDR3 DNA sequence: TGTGCCATCAAGGGTTCAGGAACAGATACGCAGTATTTT. This translates into CAIKGSGTDTQYF.

The gene calls are TRBV25-1 and TRBJ1-1, with D possibly being TRBD1 (5 bases). In germline, CDR1 is MGHDK, CDR2 SYGVNS. V lost 4 bases and J lost 4, with 16 bases in between. This CDR3 spans 15 amino acids. DNA for the CDR3: TGTGCCAGCAGTGTCAAGGGGAACGGGGTCACTGAAGCTTTCTTT. Translation gives CASSVKGNGVTEAFF.

This CDR3 reads CASSPLSTDTQYF. CDR3 in DNA: TGTGCCAGCAGCCCGCTCAGCACAGATACGCAGTATTTT. The chain carries TRBV13 and TRBJ2-3, with D hard to call. The CDR3 runs 13 residues. V was clipped by 5 bases and J by 0 bases, with 6 bases between them. Looked up from germline, CDR1 is PRHDT and CDR2 is FYEKMQ (reference sequence).

The chain is built from TRBV28 and TRBJ1-2; tentatively, D is TRBD1 (5 bases). V shed 2 bases and J shed 1 base, with 11 bases lying between them. The V gene's germline CDR1 is MDHEN and CDR2 SYDVKM. This CDR3 has 15 amino acids. The CDR3 coding sequence is TGTGCCAGCAGTTTAACCCGAGACAGTAACTATGGCTACACCTTC. Amino acid sequence: CASSLTRDSNYGYTF.

This chain links TRBV4-2 with TRBJ2-1, with TRBD1 as a possible D gene (5 bases). V gave up 4 bases and J gave up 4 bases, with 11 bases separating them. Germline CDR1 reads LGHNA; CDR2 reads YNFKEQ. The CDR3 sequence is 14 residues long. CDR3 residues: CASSREGAYNEQFF. The CDR3 DNA reads as TGTGCCAGCAGCCGAGAAGGGGCTTACAATGAGCAGTTCTTC.

The chain combines TRBV25-1 with TRBJ2-7, with no clear D. Looked up from germline, CDR1 is MGHDK and CDR2 is SYGVNS. The V gene lost 6 bases and the J gene lost 1 base, with 10 bases spanning the gap. CDR3 length: 13 residues. The CDR3 DNA is TGTGCCAGCAGCCTGGCAGGTTCCTACGAGCAGTACTTC. It codes for CASSLAGSYEQYF.

The chain recombines TRBV27 with TRBJ2-7; 9 bases are shared with TRBD1. V gave up 5 bases and J gave up 3 bases; unmatched junction bases: 5. Germline CDR1 and CDR2: MNHEY and SMNVEV (reference sequence). This CDR3 has 14 residues. The CDR3 here is CASSGGQGGYEQYF. Written as DNA, the CDR3 is TGTGCCAGCAGTGGGGGACAGGGAGGCTACGAGCAGTACTTC.

The chain recombines TRBV9 with TRBJ1-1, with 8 bases fitting TRBD1. Unmatched junction bases numbered 4, after V lost 8 bases and J lost 1 base. The CDR3 covers 13 residues. Germline values: CDR1 SGDLS, CDR2 YYNGEE. The CDR3 nucleotides read TGTGCCAGTTCGACAGGGGCGAACACTGAAGCTTTCTTT. Translation: CASSTGANTEAFF.

The J gene is TRBJ1-1, the V gene TRBV5-8; D is possibly TRBD1 (5 bases). V was pared by 3 bases and J by 4 bases, with 10 bases between. Germline V lookup: CDR1 SGHTS, CDR2 YDEGEE. The CDR3 runs 13 residues. CDR3 amino acids: CASSWRRGTEAFF. CDR3 DNA sequence: TGTGCCAGCAGCTGGAGGAGGGGCACTGAAGCTTTCTTT.

With regard to this clone: Sequence at one end of the junction differs from germline and may be a read error. This chain connects TRBV5-1 to TRBJ2-5; the D is unclear. Germline CDR1 and CDR2: SGHRS and YFSETQ. This CDR3 comprises 13 residues. The CDR3 here is CASSPSFQGTQYF. CDR3 DNA: TGCGCCAGCAGCCCCTCCTTTCAAGGGACCCAGTACTTC.

The rearrangement links TRBV9 to TRBJ1-2, with D hard to call. Germline V gene data show CDR1 as SGDLS and CDR2 as YYNGEE. The CDR3 length is 16 residues. V was shortened by 4 bases and J by 4 bases, with 20 bases between the two germline ends. CDR3 DNA sequence: TGTGCCAGCAGCCCCACGACCTCATTTCGGGGCTATGGCTACACCTTC. Protein product: CASSPTTSFRGYGYTF.

The chain carries TRBV7-3 and TRBJ1-1; D possibly corresponds to TRBD1 (5 bases). The CDR3 consists of 15 residues. Germline loops: CDR1 SGHTA, CDR2 FQGTGA. V dropped 2 bases and J dropped 4 bases, with 14 bases sitting between them. In DNA form, the CDR3 reads TGTGCCAGCAGCTTACGGGCCGTGGGGGGCACTGAAGCTTTCTTT. Translated, it gives CASSLRAVGGTEAFF.

The chain is built from TRBV28 and TRBJ2-7; tentatively, D is TRBD1 or TRBD2 (7 bases each). CDR1 MDHEN and CDR2 SYDVKM come from the germline V gene. V lost 6 bases and J 7 bases, leaving 22 bases between the germline ends. The CDR3 totals 15 residues. The CDR3 DNA is TGTGCCAGCAGCCAACCCGGGGAGGGGGCGCGGGAGCAGTACTTC. Its translation is CASSQPGEGAREQYF.

The CDR3 protein is CASSPGYYGYTF. In DNA form, the CDR3 reads TGTGCCAGTAGTCCAGGGTACTATGGCTACACCTTC. The chain is built from TRBV19 and TRBJ1-2; possibly TRBD1 for D (5 bases). V shed 5 bases and J shed 3 bases, with 7 bases lying between them. The germline V gene has CDR1 LNHDA and CDR2 SQIVND (reference sequence). The CDR3 has 12 amino acids.

For this clone: Compared with germline, one end of the junction differs, possibly owing to a read error. V gene TRBV11-2 combines with J gene TRBJ1-2; D gene ambiguous. The germline V gene has CDR1 SGHAT and CDR2 FQNNGV. The CDR3 is 13 residues long. The chain's CDR3 is CASSLDLTVPLFF. CDR3 coding DNA: TGTGCCAGCAGCTTAGATTTGACGGTGCCCCTCTTCTTC. Full variable domain (outside the CDR3, taken from reference TRBV11-2 and TRBJ1-2): EAGVAQSPRYKIIEKRQSVAFWCNPISGHATLYWYQQILGQGPKLLIQFQNNGVVDDSQLPKDRFSAERLKGVDSTLKIQPAKLEDSAVYLCASSLDLTVPLFFGSGTRLTVV.

The V gene is TRBV19, the J gene TRBJ1-5; D call uncertain. The CDR3 totals 15 residues. The germline V and J ends were trimmed by 8 bases and 5 bases, with 19 bases remaining between them. CDR1 and CDR2 from the germline V gene are LNHDA and SQIVND (reference sequence). In DNA, the CDR3 is TGTGCCAGTCTCGCTCCACGGGGAACGGATCAGCCCCAGCATTTT. Protein: CASLAPRGTDQPQHF.

The chain couples TRBV11-3 to TRBJ2-3, with D possibly matching TRBD1 (8 bases). This CDR3 has 16 amino acids. Germline V CDR1 and CDR2: SGHNT, YENEEA. V was pared by 5 bases and J by 6 bases, with 21 bases between. The CDR3 nucleotides are TGTGCCAGCAGCCTACAAACCACAGGGGGGGGCGATACGCAGTATTTT. As protein: CASSLQTTGGGDTQYF.